Listed below are T cell receptor beta chains from one sample, sequenced in a study of T cells in Graves' hyperthyroidism and ophthalmopathy. TCRdb re-derived calls from the multiplex PCR reads in MiXCR, one entry per CDR3 protein. There are over 350,000 distinct CDR3 sequences in the sample; 11% to 15% occur only once, and 28% lies in the top ten. The sequenced material came from blood. Receptor source: a man aged 45 to 65 with Graves' ophthalmopathy. CDR3s include the opening cysteine and the closing phenylalanine or tryptophan. The D gene is left open where the match is weak. Clone size, where shown, is once, few, many, or a class for clones that have expanded.

TRBJ1-5	TRBV6-8	TRBD1	many	CASSYPGTENNNINQPQHF	TGTGCCAGCAGTTACCCAGGGACAGAAAATAACAATATCAATCAGCCCCAGCATTTT
TRBJ2-1	TRBV18	NA	few	CASSTPGRAQFF	TGTGCCAGCTCAACGCCGGGGCGGGCGCAGTTCTTC
TRBJ2-7	TRBV18	NA	many	CASSPSGGDEQYF	TGTGCCAGCTCACCTTCGGGCGGGGACGAGCAGTACTTC
TRBJ2-1	TRBV7-6	TRBD2	many	CASSPPSGYPSEQFF	TGTGCCAGCAGCCCTCCTAGCGGGTACCCGAGTGAGCAGTTCTTC
TRBJ1-1	TRBV30	TRBD1	many	CAWSDRGGEAFF	TGTGCCTGGAGTGACAGGGGCGGTGAAGCTTTCTTT
TRBJ2-5	TRBV28	NA	NA	CASRAGGVETQYF	TGTGCCAGCAGGGCTGGGGGCGTTGAGACCCAGTACTTC
TRBJ2-7	TRBV20-1	TRBD2	NA	CSARDPGVAGDYEQYF	TGCAGTGCTAGAGACCCTGGGGTAGCGGGAGACTACGAGCAGTACTTC
TRBJ2-1	TRBV28	TRBD2	many	CASSSPSGSSYNEQFF	TGTGCCAGCAGTTCCCCTAGCGGGAGCTCCTACAATGAGCAGTTCTTC
TRBJ2-3	TRBV6-5	NA	few	CASSYSMSTDTQYF	TGTGCCAGCAGTTACTCGATGAGCACAGATACGCAGTATTTT
TRBJ2-1	TRBV12-3/TRBV12-4	TRBD2	many	CASRRAGSSYNEQFF	TGTGCCAGCAGAAGAGCGGGGTCATCCTACAATGAGCAGTTCTTC
TRBJ2-3	TRBV12-3/TRBV12-4	TRBD2	NA	CASSLVLAATDTQYF	TGTGCCAGCAGTTTAGTACTAGCGGCCACAGATACGCAGTATTTT
TRBJ2-7	TRBV12-3/TRBV12-4	TRBD2	many	CASSLLAGAYEQYF	TGTGCCAGCAGCCTTTTAGCGGGAGCCTACGAGCAGTACTTC
TRBJ2-7	TRBV5-5	NA	NA	CASSPSTTFSYEQYF	TGTGCCAGCAGCCCCTCGACAACCTTCTCCTACGAGCAGTACTTC
TRBJ2-5	TRBV3-1	TRBD2	NA	CASSPDHSGSGQETQYF	TGTGCCAGCAGCCCCGACCATAGCGGGAGTGGCCAAGAGACCCAGTACTTC
TRBJ1-1	TRBV25-1	TRBD1	many	CASSETGGKGKYTEAFF	TGTGCCAGCAGTGAAACAGGGGGTAAGGGGAAGTACACTGAAGCTTTCTTT
TRBJ2-2	TRBV7-2	TRBD2	NA	CASSLAGAGATGELFF	TGTGCCAGCAGCTTAGCTGGGGCGGGAGCAACCGGGGAGCTGTTTTTT
TRBJ1-3	TRBV20-1	NA	NA	CSARLRGNTIYF	TGCAGTGCTAGACTAAGGGGAAACACCATATATTTT
TRBJ1-1	TRBV2	NA	few	CVSSENLGTEAFF	TGTGTCAGCAGTGAAAATTTAGGCACTGAAGCTTTCTTT
TRBJ2-1	TRBV2	NA	many	CASSDMSGQVAEQFF	TGTGCCAGCAGTGATATGTCGGGACAAGTCGCTGAGCAGTTCTTC
TRBJ1-1	TRBV12-3/TRBV12-4	NA	many	CASRLREKAFF	TGTGCCAGCAGACTTCGGGAAAAAGCTTTCTTT
TRBJ1-2	TRBV20-1	NA	NA	CSADRAPNYGYTF	TGCAGTGCAGACAGAGCTCCTAACTATGGCTACACCTTC
TRBJ1-4	TRBV5-1	NA	NA	CASSWDTRNEKLFF	TGCGCCAGCAGTTGGGACACCCGTAATGAAAAACTGTTTTTT
TRBJ1-1	TRBV29-1	TRBD1	few	CSDLQGFTEAFF	TGCAGCGACTTACAGGGGTTCACTGAAGCTTTCTTT
TRBJ2-1	TRBV7-3	TRBD2	many	CASSQLAGDSSYNEQFF	TGTGCCAGCAGCCAACTAGCGGGAGACAGCTCCTACAATGAGCAGTTCTTC
TRBJ1-3	TRBV10-2	NA	many	CASSEASSGNTIYF	TGCGCCAGCAGTGAAGCCAGCTCTGGAAACACCATATATTTT
TRBJ2-6	TRBV2	NA	NA	CASSGGNSGANVLTF	TGTGCCAGCAGTGGGGGAAACTCTGGGGCCAACGTCCTGACTTTC
TRBJ2-1	TRBV4-1	NA	many	CASSRTLAVEQFF	TGCGCCAGCAGCCGCACCTTGGCCGTTGAGCAGTTCTTC
TRBJ2-2	TRBV20-1	TRBD2	few	CSARSRSGGRAYTGELFF	TGCAGTGCTAGATCACGTTCTGGCGGGAGGGCTTACACCGGGGAGCTGTTTTTT
TRBJ2-7	TRBV3-1	TRBD2	many	CASSQGPSGMYEQYF	TGTGCCAGCAGCCAAGGGCCTAGCGGGATGTACGAGCAGTACTTC
TRBJ2-3	TRBV11-2	TRBD2	many	CASSLDPLAGSTDTQYF	TGTGCCAGCAGCTTAGATCCCCTAGCGGGGAGCACAGATACGCAGTATTTT
TRBJ1-1	TRBV3-1	NA	many	CASSQFTGRMDTEAFF	TGTGCCAGCAGCCAATTCACGGGGAGAATGGACACTGAAGCTTTCTTT
TRBJ2-7	TRBV7-9	TRBD2	many	CASSLLGWGTSGRTNEQYF	TGTGCCAGCAGCCTTCTGGGTTGGGGGACTAGCGGGAGAACTAACGAGCAGTACTTC
TRBJ1-1	TRBV30	NA	few	CAWRVPIGAFF	TGTGCCTGGAGAGTACCCATTGGGGCTTTCTTT
TRBJ2-5	TRBV28	NA	many	CASRTTQETQYF	TGTGCCAGCAGGACGACTCAAGAGACCCAGTACTTC
TRBJ2-2	TRBV5-1	NA	many	CASSLGEYTGELFF	TGCGCCAGCAGCTTGGGGGAATACACCGGGGAGCTGTTTTTT
TRBJ2-5	TRBV7-2	NA	many	CASSYQTGKETQYF	TGTGCCAGCAGCTACCAGACAGGCAAAGAGACCCAGTACTTC
TRBJ2-5	TRBV4-1	TRBD1	few	CASSQGITGGETQYF	TGCGCCAGCAGCCAAGGAATCACAGGGGGGGAGACCCAGTACTTC
TRBJ2-5	TRBV19	TRBD1	NA	CASSMGTGAGETQYF	TGTGCCAGTAGTATGGGGACAGGGGCTGGAGAGACCCAGTACTTC
TRBJ2-7	TRBV2	TRBD2	many	CASRGRLAGVAYEQYF	TGTGCCAGCAGAGGACGACTAGCGGGGGTAGCCTACGAGCAGTACTTC
TRBJ2-1	TRBV2	TRBD1	many	CASSRGLTYNEQFF	TGTGCCAGCAGTAGGGGGCTAACCTACAATGAGCAGTTCTTC
TRBJ2-5	TRBV7-6	TRBD2	many	CASSLSIAGGDQETQYF	TGTGCCAGCAGCTTGTCCATAGCGGGAGGGGACCAAGAGACCCAGTACTTC
TRBJ2-6	TRBV3-1	TRBD1	few	CASSHRDSPSGANVLTF	TGTGCCAGCAGCCATAGGGACAGTCCCTCTGGGGCCAACGTCCTGACTTTC
TRBJ2-2	TRBV7-2	TRBD1	NA	CASSLRGTGGSTGELFF	TGTGCCAGCAGCTTAAGAGGGACAGGGGGCAGTACCGGGGAGCTGTTTTTT
TRBJ1-5	TRBV27	TRBD1	many	CASSLIFRQGHQPQHF	TGTGCCAGCAGTTTAATTTTTCGACAGGGCCATCAGCCCCAGCATTTT
TRBJ1-4	TRBV11-3	NA	few	CASSLGPKKLFF	TGTGCCAGCAGCTTAGGCCCTAAAAAACTGTTTTTT
TRBJ2-2	TRBV20-1	NA	NA	CSAWARVSGELFF	TGCAGTGCTTGGGCCAGGGTATCTGGGGAGCTGTTTTTT
TRBJ2-6	TRBV7-9	NA	few	CASSINRAGANVLTF	TGTGCCAGCAGCATAAACAGGGCTGGGGCCAACGTCCTGACTTTC
TRBJ1-6	TRBV28	NA	NA	CASTSRAHSSPPHF	TGTGCCAGCACCTCCCGTGCCCATAGTTCACCCCCCCACTTT
TRBJ1-2	TRBV29-1	TRBD1	NA	CSVVPGGSYGYTF	TGCAGCGTTGTACCAGGGGGGAGCTATGGCTACACCTTC
TRBJ2-5	TRBV13	NA	many	CASSPRQDRQETQYF	TGTGCCAGCAGCCCACGACAGGATCGGCAAGAGACCCAGTACTTC
TRBJ2-7	TRBV19	NA	NA	CASRRDKWALEQYF	TGTGCCAGTAGGCGGGACAAGTGGGCCCTCGAGCAGTACTTC
TRBJ2-1	TRBV5-1	TRBD2	many	CASSSRLAGAFPSYNEQFF	TGCGCCAGCAGCTCCAGACTAGCGGGAGCCTTTCCCTCCTACAATGAGCAGTTCTTC
TRBJ1-4	TRBV5-1	TRBD1	NA	CASSTGQPNEKLFF	TGCGCCAGCAGCACGGGACAGCCAAATGAAAAACTGTTTTTT
TRBJ2-5	TRBV10-3	NA	few	CASGPWEQETQYF	TGTGCCAGCGGCCCCTGGGAGCAAGAGACCCAGTACTTC
TRBJ2-6	TRBV12-3/TRBV12-4	TRBD1	few	CASSWYGTGSGANVLTF	TGTGCCAGCAGTTGGTACGGGACAGGGTCCGGGGCCAACGTCCTGACTTTC